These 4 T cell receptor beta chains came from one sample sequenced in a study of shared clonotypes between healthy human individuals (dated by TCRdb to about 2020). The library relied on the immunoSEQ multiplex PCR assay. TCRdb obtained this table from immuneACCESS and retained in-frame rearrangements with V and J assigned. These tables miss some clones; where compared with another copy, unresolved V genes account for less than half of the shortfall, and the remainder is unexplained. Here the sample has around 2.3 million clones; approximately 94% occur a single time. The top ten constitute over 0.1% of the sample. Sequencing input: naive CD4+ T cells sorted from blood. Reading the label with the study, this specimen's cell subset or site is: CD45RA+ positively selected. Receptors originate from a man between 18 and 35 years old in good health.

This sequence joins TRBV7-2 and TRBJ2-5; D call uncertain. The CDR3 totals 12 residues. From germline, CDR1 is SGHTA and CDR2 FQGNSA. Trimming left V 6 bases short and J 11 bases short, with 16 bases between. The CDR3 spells CASSRRAPRQYF. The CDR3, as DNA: TGTGCCAGCAGTCGCCGGGCCCCAAGGCAGTACTTC.

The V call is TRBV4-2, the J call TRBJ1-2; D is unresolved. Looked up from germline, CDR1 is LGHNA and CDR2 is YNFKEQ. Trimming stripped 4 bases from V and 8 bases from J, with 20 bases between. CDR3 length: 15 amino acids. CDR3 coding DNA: TGTGCCAGCAGCCTCAGACTAGGATTACAAGGGGGCTACACCTTC. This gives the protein CASSLRLGLQGGYTF.

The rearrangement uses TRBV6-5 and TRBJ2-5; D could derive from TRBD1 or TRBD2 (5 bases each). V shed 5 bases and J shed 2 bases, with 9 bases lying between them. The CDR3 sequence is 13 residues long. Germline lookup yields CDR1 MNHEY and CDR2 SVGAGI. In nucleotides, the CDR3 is TGTGCCAGCAGTACGGGACGGCAAGAGACCCAGTACTTC. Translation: CASSTGRQETQYF.

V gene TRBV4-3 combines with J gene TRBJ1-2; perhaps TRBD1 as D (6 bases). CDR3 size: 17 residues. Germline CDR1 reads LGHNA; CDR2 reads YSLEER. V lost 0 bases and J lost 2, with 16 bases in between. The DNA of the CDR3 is TGCGCCAGCAGCCAAGATCTGGTACAGGGTGGAAACTATGGCTACACCTTC. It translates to CASSQDLVQGGNYGYTF.